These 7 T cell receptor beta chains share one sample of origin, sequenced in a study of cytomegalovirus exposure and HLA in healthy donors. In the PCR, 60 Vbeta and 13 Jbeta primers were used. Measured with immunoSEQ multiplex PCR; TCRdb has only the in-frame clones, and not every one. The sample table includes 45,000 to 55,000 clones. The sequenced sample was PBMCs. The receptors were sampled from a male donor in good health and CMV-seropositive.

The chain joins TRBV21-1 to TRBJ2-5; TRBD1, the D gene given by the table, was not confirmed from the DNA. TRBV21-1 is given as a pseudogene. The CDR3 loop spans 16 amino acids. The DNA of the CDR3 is TGTGCCAGCAGCTACAAAGGGCCGGGACAGGAAGAGACCCAGTACTTC. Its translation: CASSYKGPGQEETQYF.

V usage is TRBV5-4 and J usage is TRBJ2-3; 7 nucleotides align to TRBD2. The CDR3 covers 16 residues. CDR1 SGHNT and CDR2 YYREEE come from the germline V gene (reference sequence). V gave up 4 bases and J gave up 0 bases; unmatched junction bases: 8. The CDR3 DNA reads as TGTGCCAGCAGCACACCAAAGCGGGGCAGCACAGATACGCAGTATTTT. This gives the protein CASSTPKRGSTDTQYF. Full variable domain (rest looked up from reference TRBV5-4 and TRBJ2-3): ETGVTQSPTHLIKTRGQQVTLRCSSQSGHNTVSWYQQALGQGPQFIFQYYREEENGRGNFPPRFSGLQFPNYSSELNVNALELDDSALYLCASSTPKRGSTDTQYFGPGTRLTVL.

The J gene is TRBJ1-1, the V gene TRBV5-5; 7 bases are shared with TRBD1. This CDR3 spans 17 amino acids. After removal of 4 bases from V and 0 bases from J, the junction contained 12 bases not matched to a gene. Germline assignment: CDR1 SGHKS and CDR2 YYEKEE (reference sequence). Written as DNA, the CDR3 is TGTGCCAGCAGCGATTGGAGGGCAGGGGGGATGAACACTGAAGCTTTCTTT. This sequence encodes CASSDWRAGGMNTEAFF.

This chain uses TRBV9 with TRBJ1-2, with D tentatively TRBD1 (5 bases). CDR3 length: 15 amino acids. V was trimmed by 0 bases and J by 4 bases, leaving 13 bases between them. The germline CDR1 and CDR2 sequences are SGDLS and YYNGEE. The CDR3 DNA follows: TGTGCCAGCAGCGTAGAGGCGGGACGGGGCTATGGCTACACCTTC. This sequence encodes CASSVEAGRGYGYTF.

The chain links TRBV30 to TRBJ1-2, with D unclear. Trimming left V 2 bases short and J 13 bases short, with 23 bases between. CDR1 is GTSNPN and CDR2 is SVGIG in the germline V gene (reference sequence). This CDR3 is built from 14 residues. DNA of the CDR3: TGTGCCTGGAGTCCGAGACCCCCCTTACAGAGTTCCACCTTC. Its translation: CAWSPRPPLQSSTF.

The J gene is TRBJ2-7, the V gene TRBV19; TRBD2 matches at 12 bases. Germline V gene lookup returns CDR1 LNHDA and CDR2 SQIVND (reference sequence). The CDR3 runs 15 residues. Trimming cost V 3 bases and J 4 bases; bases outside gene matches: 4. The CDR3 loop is CASSITSGGNYEQYF. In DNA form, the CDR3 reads TGTGCCAGTAGTATCACTAGCGGGGGGAATTACGAGCAGTACTTC.

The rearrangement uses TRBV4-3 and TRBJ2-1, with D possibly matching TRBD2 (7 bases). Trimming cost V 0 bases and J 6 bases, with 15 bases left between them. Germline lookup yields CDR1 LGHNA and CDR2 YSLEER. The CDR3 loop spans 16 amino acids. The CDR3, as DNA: TGCGCCAGCAGCCAAGATTCGGGGGAGGGGGGCAATGAGCAGTTCTTC. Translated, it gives CASSQDSGEGGNEQFF.